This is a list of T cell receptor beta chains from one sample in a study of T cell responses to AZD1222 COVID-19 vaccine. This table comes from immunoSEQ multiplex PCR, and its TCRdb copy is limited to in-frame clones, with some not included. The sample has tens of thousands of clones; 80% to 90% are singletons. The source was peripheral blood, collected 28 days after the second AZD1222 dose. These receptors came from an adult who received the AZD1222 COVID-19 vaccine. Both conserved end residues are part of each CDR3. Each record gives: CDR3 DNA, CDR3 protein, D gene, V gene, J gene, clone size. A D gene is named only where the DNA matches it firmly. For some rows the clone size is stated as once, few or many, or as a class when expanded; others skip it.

CDR3 DNA: TGCAGCGTCCGGACGGGGAGGGAGACCCAGTACTTC
CDR3 protein: CSVRTGRETQYF
D gene: NA
V gene: TRBV29-1
J gene: TRBJ2-5
clone size: NA

CDR3 DNA: TGTGCCACCAGTGATTCCCGCCTAGCAGTCCTCAATGAGCAGTTCTTC
CDR3 protein: CATSDSRLAVLNEQFF
D gene: NA
V gene: TRBV24-1
J gene: TRBJ2-1
clone size: NA

CDR3 DNA: TGTGCCAGCAGTTTCGGTCTAACGAACACCGGGGAGCTGTTTTTT
CDR3 protein: CASSFGLTNTGELFF
D gene: NA
V gene: TRBV27
J gene: TRBJ2-2
clone size: NA

CDR3 DNA: TGTGCCAGCAGCGTCACCTTTCGGGGCACTGAGCAGTTCTTC
CDR3 protein: CASSVTFRGTEQFF
D gene: NA
V gene: TRBV7-6
J gene: TRBJ2-1
clone size: NA

CDR3 DNA: TGTGCCAGCAGCTTAGAAAGCGGGAGGGCGCGAGAGACCCAGTACTTC
CDR3 protein: CASSLESGRARETQYF
D gene: TRBD2
V gene: TRBV7-8
J gene: TRBJ2-5
clone size: NA

CDR3 DNA: TGCGCCAGCAGCCCTACAGGGGGGCCCCTTGGTGGGCAGTTCTTC
CDR3 protein: CASSPTGGPLGGQFF
D gene: TRBD1
V gene: TRBV5-1
J gene: TRBJ2-1
clone size: NA

CDR3 DNA: TGTGCCAGCAGCCAAGCAGGACTAAACACCGGGGAGCTGTTTTTT
CDR3 protein: CASSQAGLNTGELFF
D gene: NA
V gene: TRBV3-1/TRBV3-2
J gene: TRBJ2-2
clone size: once

CDR3 DNA: TGTGCCTGGTCCCGGGTCGAGCAGTTCTTC
CDR3 protein: CAWSRVEQFF
D gene: NA
V gene: TRBV30
J gene: TRBJ2-1
clone size: once

CDR3 DNA: TGTGCCAGCAGCCCGAGTTCTGAAAAACTGTTTTTT
CDR3 protein: CASSPSSEKLFF
D gene: NA
V gene: TRBV28
J gene: TRBJ1-4
clone size: few

CDR3 DNA: TGTGCCAGCTCCAGACAGGGGACCAACGAGCAGTACTTC
CDR3 protein: CASSRQGTNEQYF
D gene: TRBD1
V gene: TRBV6-6
J gene: TRBJ2-7
clone size: NA

CDR3 DNA: TGTGCCAGCAGCCTTAGCAGCGGTGCCTACGAGCAGTACTTC
CDR3 protein: CASSLSSGAYEQYF
D gene: NA
V gene: TRBV2
J gene: TRBJ2-7
clone size: NA

CDR3 DNA: TGTGCCAGCAGCCAAAGAGAGACCCAGTACTTC
CDR3 protein: CASSQRETQYF
D gene: NA
V gene: TRBV6-1
J gene: TRBJ2-5
clone size: NA

CDR3 DNA: TGTGCCAGCAGTCGGGACACCTCCTACGAGCAGTACTTC
CDR3 protein: CASSRDTSYEQYF
D gene: NA
V gene: TRBV2
J gene: TRBJ2-7
clone size: NA

CDR3 DNA: TGTGCCAGTAGTATCGGAGGGATAGGTTTAGGATCGACCTTC
CDR3 protein: CASSIGGIGLGSTF
D gene: NA
V gene: TRBV19
J gene: TRBJ1-2
clone size: NA

CDR3 DNA: TGTGCCAGTAGCACCCTGGGGGACACCCGTTCCCATCAGCCCCAGCATTTT
CDR3 protein: CASSTLGDTRSHQPQHF
D gene: NA
V gene: TRBV19
J gene: TRBJ1-5
clone size: NA

CDR3 DNA: TGTGCCATCAGTGGGGGGGCCGGGGAGCTGTTTTTT
CDR3 protein: CAISGGAGELFF
D gene: NA
V gene: TRBV10-3
J gene: TRBJ2-2
clone size: NA

CDR3 DNA: TGTGCCAGCAGCGTGGGATACATGAACACTGAAGCTTTCTTT
CDR3 protein: CASSVGYMNTEAFF
D gene: NA
V gene: TRBV9
J gene: TRBJ1-1
clone size: NA

CDR3 DNA: TGTGCCAGCAGCCCCCGGGCGGATCAGCCCCAGCATTTT
CDR3 protein: CASSPRADQPQHF
D gene: NA
V gene: TRBV11-1
J gene: TRBJ1-5
clone size: once

CDR3 DNA: TGTGCCAGCAGCCTCTTAGCGGGACCCTACAATGAGCAGTTCTTC
CDR3 protein: CASSLLAGPYNEQFF
D gene: TRBD2
V gene: TRBV11-2
J gene: TRBJ2-1
clone size: NA

CDR3 DNA: TGTGCCAGCAGCTTGATATACGGCTACGAGCAGTACTTC
CDR3 protein: CASSLIYGYEQYF
D gene: NA
V gene: TRBV7-2
J gene: TRBJ2-7
clone size: NA

CDR3 DNA: TGTGCCAGCAGCTTGCCCGGGGCGGATGGCTACACCTTC
CDR3 protein: CASSLPGADGYTF
D gene: NA
V gene: TRBV5-4
J gene: TRBJ1-2
clone size: NA

CDR3 DNA: TGTGCCAGCCATAAGAGGGGTTCTGGAAACACCATATATTTT
CDR3 protein: CASHKRGSGNTIYF
D gene: NA
V gene: TRBV6-6
J gene: TRBJ1-3
clone size: NA

CDR3 DNA: TGCGCCGGCAGGGACAGGGCCGGCTCCTACGAGCAGTACTTC
CDR3 protein: CAGRDRAGSYEQYF
D gene: TRBD1
V gene: TRBV10-2
J gene: TRBJ2-7
clone size: NA

CDR3 DNA: TGTGCCAGTAGCAGGGCTAGCGGGTCCTACAATGAGCAGTTCTTC
CDR3 protein: CASSRASGSYNEQFF
D gene: TRBD2
V gene: TRBV19
J gene: TRBJ2-1
clone size: NA

CDR3 DNA: TGTGCCACCAGCAGAGTTCGAGCAACCCCCGGAGGGGATGAGCAGTTCTTC
CDR3 protein: CATSRVRATPGGDEQFF
D gene: NA
V gene: TRBV15
J gene: TRBJ2-1
clone size: NA

CDR3 DNA: TGTGCCAGCAATTGGGACAGGAGTCCCTCTGGGGCCAACGTCCTGACTTTC
CDR3 protein: CASNWDRSPSGANVLTF
D gene: TRBD1
V gene: TRBV2
J gene: TRBJ2-6
clone size: NA

CDR3 DNA: TGTGCCAGCTCACCCCCCGACAGGGCCTACGAGCAGTACTTC
CDR3 protein: CASSPPDRAYEQYF
D gene: TRBD1
V gene: TRBV18
J gene: TRBJ2-7
clone size: NA

CDR3 DNA: TGTGCCAGCAGTGACACAGGGGGTAGCAATCAGCCCCAGCATTTT
CDR3 protein: CASSDTGGSNQPQHF
D gene: TRBD1
V gene: TRBV6-1
J gene: TRBJ1-5
clone size: NA

CDR3 DNA: TGTGCCAGCAGCGAAACCGGGACAGGGGTCTCCGAGCAGTACTTC
CDR3 protein: CASSETGTGVSEQYF
D gene: TRBD1
V gene: TRBV7-9
J gene: TRBJ2-7
clone size: NA

CDR3 DNA: TGCGCCAGCAGCCCTGGGCGAACAGGGCCCTACGAGCAGTACTTC
CDR3 protein: CASSPGRTGPYEQYF
D gene: NA
V gene: TRBV5-1
J gene: TRBJ2-7
clone size: few

CDR3 DNA: TGTGCCAGCAGTTCTCCTAGGGGGAGGGCCACAGATACGCAGTATTTT
CDR3 protein: CASSSPRGRATDTQYF
D gene: NA
V gene: TRBV28
J gene: TRBJ2-3
clone size: NA

CDR3 DNA: TGTGCCAGCAGCTTTAATGAGCAGTTCTTC
CDR3 protein: CASSFNEQFF
D gene: NA
V gene: TRBV11-2
J gene: TRBJ2-1
clone size: NA

CDR3 DNA: TGTGCCAGCAGCCCCCTCGGGGCTTTAAACACTGAAGCTTTCTTT
CDR3 protein: CASSPLGALNTEAFF
D gene: NA
V gene: TRBV7-3
J gene: TRBJ1-1
clone size: once

CDR3 DNA: TGTGCCAGCAGCCAAAGCCCGGCGCTCGGGGAGCTGTTTTTT
CDR3 protein: CASSQSPALGELFF
D gene: NA
V gene: TRBV7-3
J gene: TRBJ2-2
clone size: NA

CDR3 DNA: TGTGCCAGCAGTTCCCCGGACAGGGGTTGGAACATTCAGTACTTC
CDR3 protein: CASSSPDRGWNIQYF
D gene: TRBD1
V gene: TRBV28
J gene: TRBJ2-4
clone size: NA

CDR3 DNA: TGTGCCAGCAGTTCCAGGGTACTGAATCAGCCCCAGCATTTT
CDR3 protein: CASSSRVLNQPQHF
D gene: NA
V gene: TRBV28
J gene: TRBJ1-5
clone size: NA

CDR3 DNA: TGTGCCAGCAGTGAGAGGACAGGGGGTGCCGGTCACAATCAGCCCCAGCATTTT
CDR3 protein: CASSERTGGAGHNQPQHF
D gene: TRBD1
V gene: TRBV6-1
J gene: TRBJ1-5
clone size: NA

CDR3 DNA: TGTGCCAGCAGCGTAGGTGGAGCGGGAGTGAATGAGCAGTTCTTC
CDR3 protein: CASSVGGAGVNEQFF
D gene: TRBD2
V gene: TRBV9
J gene: TRBJ2-1
clone size: NA

CDR3 DNA: TGCACCAGCAGCCCCCCAGACAGCCGGAAATACAATGAGCAGTTCTTC
CDR3 protein: CTSSPPDSRKYNEQFF
D gene: NA
V gene: TRBV1
J gene: TRBJ2-1
clone size: NA

CDR3 DNA: TGTGCCAGCAGCCACCCCCCTGGATTTGCGGGAGTCTACGAGCAGTACTTC
CDR3 protein: CASSHPPGFAGVYEQYF
D gene: TRBD2
V gene: TRBV3-1/TRBV3-2
J gene: TRBJ2-7
clone size: NA

CDR3 DNA: TGTGCCAGTAGTATACCGGGACGGGGTGTGGATGAGCAGTTCTTC
CDR3 protein: CASSIPGRGVDEQFF
D gene: NA
V gene: TRBV19
J gene: TRBJ2-1
clone size: NA

CDR3 DNA: TGTGCCAGCAGCTTAGTTGATGGCTACACCTTC
CDR3 protein: CASSLVDGYTF
D gene: NA
V gene: TRBV7-9
J gene: TRBJ1-2
clone size: NA

CDR3 DNA: TGTGCCAGCAGCCAAGATGGGGGGCCCGAGCAGTACTTC
CDR3 protein: CASSQDGGPEQYF
D gene: NA
V gene: TRBV4-2
J gene: TRBJ2-7
clone size: NA

CDR3 DNA: TGTGCCACCAGTGATTCCGGACGTGGGGACAATCAGCCCCAGCATTTT
CDR3 protein: CATSDSGRGDNQPQHF
D gene: NA
V gene: TRBV24-1
J gene: TRBJ1-5
clone size: NA

CDR3 DNA: TGTGCCAGCAGCTTAGGGCAGGGGACCGGGGAGCTGTTTTTT
CDR3 protein: CASSLGQGTGELFF
D gene: NA
V gene: TRBV7-3
J gene: TRBJ2-2
clone size: once

CDR3 DNA: TGTGCCAGCAACACGGCCGACAGGGCCCTCTACGAGCAGTACTTC
CDR3 protein: CASNTADRALYEQYF
D gene: TRBD1
V gene: TRBV7-9
J gene: TRBJ2-7
clone size: NA

CDR3 DNA: TGTGCCAGCAGCTTAGAGAGCGATCGGGAAGCTTTCTTT
CDR3 protein: CASSLESDREAFF
D gene: NA
V gene: TRBV7-9
J gene: TRBJ1-1
clone size: NA

CDR3 DNA: TGTGCCAGCAGTTACTCTTCGGTGTCAGGAGGTTCCTATAATTCACCCCTCCACTTT
CDR3 protein: CASSYSSVSGGSYNSPLHF
D gene: NA
V gene: TRBV6-8
J gene: TRBJ1-6
clone size: NA

CDR3 DNA: TGTGCCAGTAGTATAGAAGCCGTGGGGTTGGATACGCAGTATTTT
CDR3 protein: CASSIEAVGLDTQYF
D gene: NA
V gene: TRBV19
J gene: TRBJ2-3
clone size: NA

CDR3 DNA: TGTGCCAGTAGTATTGAACGGATTAATGAAAAACTGTTTTTT
CDR3 protein: CASSIERINEKLFF
D gene: NA
V gene: TRBV19
J gene: TRBJ1-4
clone size: NA

CDR3 DNA: TGTGCCAGCAGCCCAGACAGGGTCGGGGTTAATGAAAAACTGTTTTTT
CDR3 protein: CASSPDRVGVNEKLFF
D gene: TRBD1
V gene: TRBV7-9
J gene: TRBJ1-4
clone size: NA

CDR3 DNA: TGTGCCTGGAAAAGGACAGGGCTGAACACTGAAGCTTTCTTT
CDR3 protein: CAWKRTGLNTEAFF
D gene: TRBD1
V gene: TRBV30
J gene: TRBJ1-1
clone size: NA

CDR3 DNA: TGCAGCGTTGAACCTTACGGAAACTATGGCTACACCTTC
CDR3 protein: CSVEPYGNYGYTF
D gene: NA
V gene: TRBV29-1
J gene: TRBJ1-2
clone size: NA